Following are 23 T cell receptor beta chains from one sample sequenced in a study of low-dose radiotherapy and immunotherapy resistance in tumors. Time point of the sample: after trial treatment. Sample treatment: LDRT plus nivolumab, ipilimumab, low-dose cyclophosphamide and aspirin (RACIN trial). Covering alpha and beta chains, TRAV- and TRBV-specific primers were used for the first-strand cDNA. Amplification, which lasted 20 to 25 PCR cycles, used a constant-region primer and V-primer adapter to amplify TCRs. TCRdb independently ran MiXCR on the reads; one entry per CDR3 protein. The data contain some 40,000 distinct CDR3 sequences, roughly 20% of them singletons. The sequences come from PBMCs, collected after low-dose radiotherapy plus immunotherapy. Receptor source: a female donor with ovarian cancer.

In this sample, this clonotype turned up many times. This sequence joins TRBV28 and TRBJ2-7; 8 bases agree with TRBD2. The CDR3 is made up of 15 amino acids. Germline lookup yields CDR1 MDHEN and CDR2 SYDVKM. Trimming at V came to 6 bases and at J to 3 bases, leaving 10 bases not matched to a gene. The chain's CDR3 is CASSPRGGGLYEQYF. As DNA, the CDR3 is TGTGCCAGCAGCCCCCGGGGGGGGGGCCTCTACGAGCAGTACTTC.

This clonotype was recorded at least ten times. The chain is built from TRBV30 and TRBJ1-2; D uncertain. V lost 3 bases and J 8 bases, leaving 7 bases between the germline ends. The germline CDR1 and CDR2 sequences are GTSNPN and SVGIG (reference sequence). The CDR3 loop spans 10 amino acids. CDR3 nucleotide sequence: TGTGCCTGGAGGACTTTGGGCTACACCTTC. This sequence encodes CAWRTLGYTF. Full variable domain (rest looked up from reference TRBV30 and TRBJ1-2): SQTIHQWPATLVQPVGSPLSLECTVEGTSNPNLYWYRQAAGRGLQLLFYSVGIGQISSEVPQNLSASRPQDRQFILSSKKLLLSDSGFYLCAWRTLGYTFGSGTRLTVV.

The chain carries TRBV20-1 and TRBJ2-1; 9 nucleotides align to TRBD2. This CDR3 spans 16 amino acids. Germline CDR1 DFQATT, CDR2 SNEGSKA (reference sequence). V was pared by 3 bases and J by 9 bases, with 15 bases of the junction left unmatched. The DNA of the CDR3 is TGCAGTGCTAGCGTTAGCGGGAGTGGAGTCTTCAGTGAGCAGTTCTTC. It translates to CSASVSGSGVFSEQFF.

The chain is built from TRBV19 and TRBJ2-1; a possible D gene is TRBD2 (6 bases). CDR1 LNHDA and CDR2 SQIVND come from the germline V gene (reference sequence). The ends were cut back, 3 bases at V and 8 bases at J, with 23 bases in the middle. This CDR3 contains 17 residues. CDR3 coding DNA: TGTGCCAGTAGTATTCAATCTCTGCGGGAAAGTCGACATGAGCAGTTCTTC. Its protein product is CASSIQSLRESRHEQFF.

This clonotype was seen ten or more times. The rearrangement links TRBV11-2 to TRBJ1-1, with 9 bases identical to TRBD1. The ends lost 5 bases at V and 4 bases at J; junction bases unmatched: 11. This CDR3 has 16 residues. The V gene's germline CDR1 is SGHAT and CDR2 FQNNGV. CDR3 in amino acids: CASSAQQGASGTEAFF. The CDR3 coding sequence is TGTGCCAGCAGCGCCCAACAGGGGGCATCGGGCACTGAAGCTTTCTTT.

In this sample, this clonotype turned up a few times. The genes are TRBV27 and TRBJ1-2; D perhaps matches TRBD1 (5 bases). This CDR3 comprises 14 residues. The V end was cut by 6 bases, the J end by 8 bases, with 19 bases between. CDR1 and CDR2 (germline): MNHEY, SMNVEV (reference sequence). The CDR3 DNA reads as TGTGCCAGCAGCATGGGGCAGAGGAATTCCGGCTACACCTTC. The encoded protein is CASSMGQRNSGYTF.

This clonotype has just a few counts. This rearrangement joins TRBV6-1 to TRBJ2-3; D is perhaps TRBD2 (5 bases). This CDR3 is built from 13 residues. Germline V gene lookup returns CDR1 MNHNS and CDR2 SASEGT. With 5 bases removed from V and 4 bases from J, the gap between germline ends came to 10 bases. The CDR3 loop reads CASSTLGADTQYF. The CDR3 coding sequence is TGTGCCAGCAGTACCCTCGGGGCAGATACGCAGTATTTT.

This clonotype has only one observation. The rearrangement links TRBV21-1 to TRBJ2-4; TRBD1, as called in the table, went unchecked against the DNA. TRBV21-1 is an annotated pseudogene. The CDR3 is 14 amino acids. The CDR3 sequence: CASSRDRGIGIQYF. The DNA of the CDR3 is TGTGCCAGCAGCAGGGACAGGGGGATCGGCATTCAGTACTTC.

This clonotype is classed as medium-sized. V gene TRBV4-2 combines with J gene TRBJ2-7; 11 bases agree with TRBD2. After removal of 1 base from V and 6 bases from J, the junction contained 8 bases not matched to a gene. The germline V gene has CDR1 LGHNA and CDR2 YNFKEQ. The CDR3 is 16 amino acids. The CDR3, as DNA: TGTGCCAGCAGCCAAGGCGATTGGCTAGCGGGAGGCGAGCAGTACTTC. Translated, it gives CASSQGDWLAGGEQYF.

The chain uses TRBV28 and TRBJ1-5; 7 positions match TRBD1. There are 15 residues in the CDR3. The germline CDR1 and CDR2 sequences are MDHEN and SYDVKM. Germline trimming cut 11 bases from V and 0 bases from J; bases unmatched to any gene: 10. CDR3 nucleotides: TGTGCCCACGCCCGGGACAGACATAGCAATCAGCCCCAGCATTTT. It yields the protein CAHARDRHSNQPQHF.

This clonotype appeared a few times. This chain uses TRBV10-3 with TRBJ2-1, with D tentatively TRBD2 (6 bases). Germline V CDR1 and CDR2: ENHRY, SYGVKD. This CDR3 spans 15 amino acids. Between the trimmed V and J ends, which lost 5 bases and 8 bases, there was a span of 19 bases. The CDR3 is CAISLNGGVGDEQFF. In nucleotides, the CDR3 is TGTGCCATCAGTCTCAACGGAGGGGTCGGGGATGAGCAGTTCTTC.

To note about this clonotype: Given a far larger clone just one base away, this is likely a sequencing read error. This chain links TRBV13 with TRBJ1-5; no clear D. The CDR3 totals 13 residues. V lost 7 bases to trimming and J lost 5 bases, with 12 bases between them. Germline assignment: CDR1 PRHDT and CDR2 FYEKMQ (reference sequence). CDR3 in amino acids: CASNLLWDQPQHF. Written as DNA, the CDR3 is TGTGCCAGCAACTTGCTTTGGGATCAGCCCCAGCATTTT.

Ten or more counts support this clonotype. This chain uses TRBV7-8 with TRBJ2-1; perhaps TRBD1 as D (5 bases). There are 18 residues in the CDR3. V was cut by 0 bases and J by 2 bases, with 17 bases left in between. Germline V gene data show CDR1 as SGHVS and CDR2 as FQNEAQ. The CDR3 DNA reads as TGTGCCAGCAGCTTAGCGCTAAACCCCGTGGGGCCCTACAATGAGCAGTTCTTC. Residues: CASSLALNPVGPYNEQFF.

This clonotype was detected ten times or more. The chain employs TRBV20-1 and TRBJ2-3; 8 bases map to TRBD2. Losses at the gene ends were 5 bases for V and 0 bases for J; bases not matched to a gene: 13. CDR3 length equals 17 residues. Germline CDR1 and CDR2: DFQATT and SNEGSKA (reference sequence). CDR3 amino acids: CSAWRLAGVSSTDTQYF. CDR3 bases: TGCAGTGCTTGGCGGCTAGCGGGCGTATCTAGCACAGATACGCAGTATTTT.

This clonotype is large by share. The chain recombines TRBV5-1 with TRBJ1-1; the D is unclear. From germline, CDR1 is SGHRS and CDR2 YFSETQ. V was pared by 0 bases and J by 2 bases, with 14 bases between. The CDR3 contains 16 residues. This chain's CDR3 is CASSLAALRANTEAFF. The DNA of the CDR3 is TGCGCCAGCAGCTTGGCGGCCCTTCGCGCTAACACTGAAGCTTTCTTT. Full variable domain (outside the CDR3, taken from reference TRBV5-1 and TRBJ1-1): KAGVTQTPRYLIKTRGQQVTLSCSPISGHRSVSWYQQTPGQGLQFLFEYFSETQRNKGNFPGRFSGRQFSNSRSEMNVSTLELGDSALYLCASSLAALRANTEAFFGQGTRLTVV.

For this clonotype: This probably arose from a read error, given a far larger clone one base away. CDR3 amino acids: CAISLRGGSDTGELFF. CDR3 in DNA: TGTGCCATCAGCCTTCGTGGAGGGTCGGACACCGGGGAGCTGTTTTTT. The chain carries TRBV10-3 and TRBJ2-2, with D possibly matching TRBD2 (6 bases). Germline V CDR1 and CDR2: ENHRY, SYGVKD. V lost 6 bases to trimming and J lost 3 bases, with 17 bases between them. This CDR3 is 16 amino acids long.

CDR3 region: CATSETGGGEKLFF. CDR3 DNA sequence: TGTGCCACCAGTGAGACAGGGGGCGGTGAAAAACTGTTTTTT. The chain links TRBV24-1 to TRBJ1-4; 10 bases fit TRBD1. V was clipped by 4 bases and J by 7 bases; unmatched bases: 2. The germline V gene encodes CDR1 KGHDR and CDR2 SFDVKD. The CDR3 has 14 residues.

The chain uses TRBV11-1 and TRBJ2-1, with a weak D call TRBD1 (6 bases). V lost 5 bases, J lost 1 base, and 12 bases lay in between. The CDR3 is made up of 15 amino acids. Germline loops: CDR1 SGHAT, CDR2 FQDESV (reference sequence). CDR3 bases: TGTGCCAGCAGCACCAGGGGTGCTTCCTACAATGAGCAGTTCTTC. Protein sequence: CASSTRGASYNEQFF.

This clonotype was picked up many times. The chain uses TRBV29-1 and TRBJ2-5; the D gene is possibly TRBD2 (6 bases). There are 12 residues in the CDR3. Trimming cost V 3 bases and J 5 bases, with 10 bases left between them. Germline loops: CDR1 SQVTM, CDR2 ANQGSEA. This CDR3 is CSVDRGSETQYF. In DNA form, the CDR3 reads TGCAGCGTTGATCGGGGGAGCGAGACCCAGTACTTC.

This clonotype was counted at least ten times. The chain joins TRBV7-6 to TRBJ2-5; unclear D gene. Germline CDR1 and CDR2: SGHVS and FNYEAQ. V was clipped by 4 bases and J by 0 bases, with 9 bases between them. The CDR3 runs to 14 residues. The CDR3 loop reads CASSSTSYQETQYF. CDR3 nucleotides: TGTGCCAGCAGCTCTACATCGTACCAAGAGACCCAGTACTTC.

Remarks on this clonotype: One base separates it from a far larger clone, so it is likely a read error. V usage is TRBV5-1 and J usage is TRBJ2-4; TRBD2 matches 8 bases. J was trimmed by 13 bases and V by 0 bases; bases with no gene match: 12. CDR3 length equals 15 residues. Per the germline V gene, CDR1 is SGHRS and CDR2 is YFSETQ. The CDR3 protein is CASSLAGGPHNEQYF. CDR3 DNA: TGCGCCAGCAGCTTGGCGGGAGGGCCGCACAATGAGCAGTACTTC.

This clonotype was seen a handful of times. It is unclear where the CDR3 begins or ends on the DNA, so no DNA is shown, and the CDR3 is as TCRdb lists it. The chain recombines TRBV7-3 with TRBJ2-2; TRBD1 is the table's D call and was not checked against the DNA. Germline V gives CDR1 SGHTA, CDR2 FQGTGA. From its first to its last residue, the CDR3 has 16 amino acids. This chain's CDR3 is CASSRQRASHRGAVFF.

For this clonotype: A far larger clone is just one base off, so this is likely a read error. CDR3 sequence: CASSFAGGRSYNEHFF. In DNA, the CDR3 is TGTGCCAGCAGTTTTGCAGGGGGGCGTAGCTACAATGAGCATTTCTTC. The rearrangement uses TRBV5-4 and TRBJ2-1; D might be TRBD1 (7 bases). Germline V gene lookup returns CDR1 SGHNT and CDR2 YYREEE (reference sequence). The CDR3 covers 16 residues.